This is a list of T cell receptor beta chains from one sample in a study of preoperative IRX-2 immunotherapy in early breast cancer. Profiling relied on immunoSEQ multiplex PCR, and the TCRdb table lists in-frame clones only, not all of them. Of approximately 98,000 clones detected, roughly 85% appear once; the ten largest clones hold roughly 2%. The sample in question was tumor tissue, obtained after IRX-2 immunotherapy. The source of these receptors is a human donor with breast cancer. Both conserved end residues are part of each CDR3. D genes are given only for firm matches. Where a row states a size, it is once, few, many or the class of an expanded clone; other rows omit it.

TRBJ1-6 TRBV14 - TRBD1 13 TGTGCCAGCAGCAAACAGGGGTATTCACCCCTCCACTTT CASSKQGYSPLHF
TRBJ2-7 TRBV28 - - 15 TGTGCCAGCAGTCCCCCGGCGCAGGGTCGAACCGGGCAGTACTTC CASSPPAQGRTGQYF
TRBJ2-2 TRBV15 few - 15 TGTGCCACCAGCAGGACAGCCAACCCCACCGGGGAGCTGTTTTTT CATSRTANPTGELFF
TRBJ1-1 TRBV19 - - 14 TGTGCCAGTAGGGCCGAAACACGGAACACTGAAGCTTTCTTT CASRAETRNTEAFF
TRBJ2-5 TRBV29-1 - TRBD2 14 TGCAGCGTTTCAATAGCGGGCGGGTCGGGGACCCAGTACTTC CSVSIAGGSGTQYF
TRBJ1-1 TRBV29-1 - TRBD1 12 TGCAGCGGATCACAGGGGGCCACTGAAGCTTTCTTT CSGSQGATEAFF
TRBJ1-4 TRBV7-7 - TRBD1 14 TGTGCCAGCAGCGTTCTTACGGGACAGGGGGCATTGTTTTTT CASSVLTGQGALFF
TRBJ2-2 TRBV19 once TRBD1 16 TGTGCCAGTAGTCGGTCGGACAGGGGGAACACCGGGGAGCTGTTTTTT CASSRSDRGNTGELFF
TRBJ1-4 TRBV29-1 - - 17 TGCAGCGTTGTCCCCGATGTTGGGGCTCTGGGGGGTGAAAAACTGTTTTTT CSVVPDVGALGGEKLFF
TRBJ1-1 TRBV6-8 - TRBD1 14 TGTGCCAGCAAAAAACGACAGGGAGGGATTGAAGCTTTCTTT CASKKRQGGIEAFF
TRBJ2-3 TRBV30 once - 14 TGTGCCTGGGGGCGGGCGGGGCTCACAGATACGCAGTATTTT CAWGRAGLTDTQYF
TRBJ1-5 TRBV6-8 - - 17 TGTGCCAGCAGTTACCGAAACGGGATTGGTAGCAATCAGCCCCAGCATTTT CASSYRNGIGSNQPQHF
TRBJ2-7 TRBV7-6 - TRBD1 15 TGTGCCAGGGGGGAACGACAGGGGGACTCCTACGAGCAGTACTTC CARGERQGDSYEQYF
TRBJ2-1 TRBV10-2 - - 12 TGCGCCAGCAGTGATGAGGGGAGTGAGCAGTTCTTC CASSDEGSEQFF
TRBJ1-3 TRBV19 - - 14 TGTGCCAGTAGTATGGTGGGGTCTGGAAACACCATATATTTT CASSMVGSGNTIYF
TRBJ2-7 TRBV11-3 few - 14 TGTGCCAGCAGCCCCGACCCAGGGCTCTACGAGCAGTACTTC CASSPDPGLYEQYF
TRBJ1-1 TRBV9 - TRBD1 15 TGTGCCAGCAGTCCACAGGGGGCACGAAGCACTGAAGCTTTCTTT CASSPQGARSTEAFF
TRBJ1-1 TRBV6-8 - TRBD1 13 TGTGCCAGCAGTCAGGGGGCCTCCAGTGAAGCTTTCTTT CASSQGASSEAFF
TRBJ1-1 TRBV5-1 - - 15 TGCGCCAGCAGACTTAACAAACAGGGTAACACTGAAGCTTTCTTT CASRLNKQGNTEAFF
TRBJ2-7 TRBV18 many - 14 TGTGCCAGCTCACCATATTCAGGTCCCTACGAGCAGTACTTC CASSPYSGPYEQYF
TRBJ2-2 TRBV30 once - 12 TGTGCCTGCCGCAGGGGACCCGGGGAGCTGTTTTTT CACRRGPGELFF
TRBJ1-3 TRBV6-8 few TRBD1 15 TGTGCCATCAGGCCAACAGGGGGATCTGGAAACACCATATATTTT CAIRPTGGSGNTIYF
TRBJ2-3 TRBV14 - - 12 TGTGCCAGCTCCCTCGTCTCCGATACGCAGTATTTT CASSLVSDTQYF
TRBJ1-4 TRBV18 - TRBD1 16 TGTGCCAGCTCACCAACAGGGGGCGTACGGAATGAAAAACTGTTTTTT CASSPTGGVRNEKLFF
TRBJ2-2 TRBV28 - - 13 TGTGCCAGCAGTTTATGGGACACCGGGGAGCTGTTTTTT CASSLWDTGELFF
TRBJ1-1 TRBV11-3 - TRBD1 14 TGTGCCAGCAGCTTCCGGACAGGGGTGGTTGTAGCTTTCTTT CASSFRTGVVVAFF
TRBJ1-4 TRBV5-1 once - 14 TGCGCCAGCAGCTCGACAGCAGCGAGGGAAAAACTGTTTTTT CASSSTAAREKLFF
TRBJ1-1 TRBV19 - TRBD1 14 TGTGCCAGTAGTATGGGACAGTTGAACACTGAAGCTTTCTTT CASSMGQLNTEAFF
TRBJ2-1 TRBV5-1 once - 15 TGCGCCAGCAGCTTGGACGGGGCGCTCTACAATGAGCAGTTCTTC CASSLDGALYNEQFF
TRBJ2-7 TRBV1 - - 14 TGCGCCAGCAGCCAAGATCGGTACTCCTACGAGCAGTACTTC CASSQDRYSYEQYF
TRBJ2-6 TRBV12-5 once - 13 TGTGCTAGTGGTCCCTCTGGGGCCAACGTCCTGACTTTC CASGPSGANVLTF
TRBJ2-4 TRBV5-1 - - 14 TGCGCCAGCAGCTTGCAAGAGGGGACGAACATTCAGTACTTC CASSLQEGTNIQYF
TRBJ1-1 TRBV11-3 - - 15 TGTGCCAGCAGCTCCAAGGACACCATAAACACTGAAGCTTTCTTT CASSSKDTINTEAFF
TRBJ2-6 TRBV28 few - 17 TGTGCCAGCACCCTGGGGCAGGGGAGCTCTGGGGCCAACGTCCTGACTTTC CASTLGQGSSGANVLTF
TRBJ2-7 TRBV18 - TRBD2 13 TGTGCCAGCTCACCAAACGGGGAGGGCGAGCAGTACTTC CASSPNGEGEQYF
TRBJ2-3 TRBV18 - TRBD1 16 TGTGCCAGCTCACCGACCGGGACAGGGTTTTCAGATACGCAGTATTTT CASSPTGTGFSDTQYF
TRBJ1-6 TRBV5-1 - - 15 TGCGCCAGCAGCCTGACCGGGACGGGCAATTCACCCCTCCACTTT CASSLTGTGNSPLHF
TRBJ1-5 TRBV6-8 - - 14 TGTGCCAGCAGTGCGAAACAGAGTCATCAGCCCCAGCATTTT CASSAKQSHQPQHF
TRBJ1-3 TRBV6-8 once - 15 TGTGCCAGCTATTCAGGGGCCTTCTCTGGAAACACCATATATTTT CASYSGAFSGNTIYF
TRBJ2-2 TRBV30 - - 15 TGTGCCTGGAGTGTTGTAGGGGGTGAGACCGGGGAGCTGTTTTTT CAWSVVGGETGELFF
TRBJ2-2 TRBV18 - - 12 TGTGCCAGCTCCGAGAACACCGGGGAGCTGTTTTTT CASSENTGELFF
TRBJ2-2 TRBV6-8 - - 15 TGTGCCAGCAGTTACTGGACCACTAACACCGGGGAGCTGTTTTTT CASSYWTTNTGELFF
TRBJ1-1 TRBV19 - - 16 TGTGCCAGTAGTACCATAGTGCGGGGAATAAACACTGAAGCTTTCTTT CASSTIVRGINTEAFF
TRBJ1-3 TRBV8-2 - - 15 TGTGCCAGCACTTCAAGGACAGGGGTTGGAAACACCATATATTTT CASTSRTGVGNTIYF
TRBJ2-2 TRBV5-1 - - 16 TGCGCCAGCAGCTTGGTGCGGGATAGAGTCACCGGGGAGCTGTTTTTT CASSLVRDRVTGELFF